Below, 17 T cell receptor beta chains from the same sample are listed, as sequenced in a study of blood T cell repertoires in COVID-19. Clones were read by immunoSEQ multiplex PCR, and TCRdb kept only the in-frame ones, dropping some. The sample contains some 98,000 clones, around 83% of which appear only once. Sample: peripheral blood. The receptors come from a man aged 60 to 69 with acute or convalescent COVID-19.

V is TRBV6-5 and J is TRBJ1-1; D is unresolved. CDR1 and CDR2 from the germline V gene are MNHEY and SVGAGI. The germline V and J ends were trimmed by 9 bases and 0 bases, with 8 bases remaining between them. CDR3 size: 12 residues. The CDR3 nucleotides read TGTGCCAGTAGTCAGTTGAACACTGAAGCTTTCTTT. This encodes CASSQLNTEAFF.

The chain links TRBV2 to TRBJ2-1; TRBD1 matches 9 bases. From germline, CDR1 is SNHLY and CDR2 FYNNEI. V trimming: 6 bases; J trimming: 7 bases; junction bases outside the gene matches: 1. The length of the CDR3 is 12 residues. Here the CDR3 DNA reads TGTGCCAGCAGGGGGACAGGGAATGAGCAGTTCTTC. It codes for CASRGTGNEQFF.

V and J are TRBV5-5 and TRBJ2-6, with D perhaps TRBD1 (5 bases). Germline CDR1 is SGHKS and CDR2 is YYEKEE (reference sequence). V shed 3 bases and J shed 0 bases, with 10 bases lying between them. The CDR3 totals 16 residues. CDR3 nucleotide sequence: TGTGCCAGCAGCTACGACAGAGCCTCTGGGGCCAACGTCCTGACTTTC. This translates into CASSYDRASGANVLTF. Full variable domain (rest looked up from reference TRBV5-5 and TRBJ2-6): DAGVTQSPTHLIKTRGQQVTLRCSPISGHKSVSWYQQVLGQGPQFIFQYYEKEERGRGNFPDRFSARQFPNYSSELNVNALLLGDSALYLCASSYDRASGANVLTFGAGSRLTVL.

The CDR3 nucleotides are TGTGCCAGCAGCTTAGGTGTTTTGTCTAGCGGGGGGTTGGAGACCCAGTACTTC. This translates into CASSLGVLSSGGLETQYF. The chain links TRBV7-6 to TRBJ2-5, with 11 bases lining up with TRBD2. The CDR3 runs 18 residues. V trimming: 1 base; J trimming: 5 bases; junction bases outside the gene matches: 12. Germline lookup yields CDR1 SGHVS and CDR2 FNYEAQ. The full variable domain, its missing parts supplied by reference TRBV7-6 and TRBJ2-5, is GAGVSQSPRYKVTKRGQDVALRCDPISGHVSLYWYRQALGQGPEFLTYFNYEAQQDKSGLPNDRFSAERPEGSISTLTIQRTEQRDSAMYRCASSLGVLSSGGLETQYFGPGTRLLVL.

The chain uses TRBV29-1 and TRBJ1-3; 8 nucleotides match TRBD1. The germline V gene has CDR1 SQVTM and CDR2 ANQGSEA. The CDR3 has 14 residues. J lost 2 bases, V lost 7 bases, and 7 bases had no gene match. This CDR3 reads CSAQGQGPGNTIYF. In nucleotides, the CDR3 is TGCAGCGCTCAAGGACAGGGCCCTGGAAACACCATATATTTT.

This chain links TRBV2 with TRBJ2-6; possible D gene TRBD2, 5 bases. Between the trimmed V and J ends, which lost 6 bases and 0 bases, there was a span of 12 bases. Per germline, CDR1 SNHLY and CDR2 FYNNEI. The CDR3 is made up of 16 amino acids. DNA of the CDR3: TGTGCCAGCAGGAGGGAGTTACTCTCTGGGGCCAACGTCCTGACTTTC. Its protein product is CASRRELLSGANVLTF.

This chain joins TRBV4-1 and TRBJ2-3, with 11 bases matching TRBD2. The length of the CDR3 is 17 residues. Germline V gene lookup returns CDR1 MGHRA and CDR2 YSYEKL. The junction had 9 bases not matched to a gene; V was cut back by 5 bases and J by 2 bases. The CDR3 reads CASSYSGTSGYTDTQYF. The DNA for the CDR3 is TGCGCCAGCAGCTATTCCGGGACTAGCGGATACACAGATACGCAGTATTTT.

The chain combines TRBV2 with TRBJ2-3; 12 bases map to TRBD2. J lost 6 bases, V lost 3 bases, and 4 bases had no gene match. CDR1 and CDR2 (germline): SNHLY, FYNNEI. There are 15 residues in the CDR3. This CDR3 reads CASSELAGGPDTQYF. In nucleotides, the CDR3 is TGTGCCAGCAGTGAGCTAGCGGGGGGGCCGGATACGCAGTATTTT.

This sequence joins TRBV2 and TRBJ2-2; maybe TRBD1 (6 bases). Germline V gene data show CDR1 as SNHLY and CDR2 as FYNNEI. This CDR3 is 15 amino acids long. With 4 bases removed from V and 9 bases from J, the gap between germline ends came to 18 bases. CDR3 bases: TGTGCCAGCAGTGGATTATCAGGGGCGATTAGGGAGCTGTTTTTT. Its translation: CASSGLSGAIRELFF.

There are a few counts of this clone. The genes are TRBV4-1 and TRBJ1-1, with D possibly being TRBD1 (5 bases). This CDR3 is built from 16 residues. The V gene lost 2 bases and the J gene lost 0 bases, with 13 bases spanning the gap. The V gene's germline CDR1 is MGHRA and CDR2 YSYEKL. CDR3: CASSQSTAGVNTEAFF. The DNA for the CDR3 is TGCGCCAGCAGCCAATCCACGGCGGGGGTGAACACTGAAGCTTTCTTT.

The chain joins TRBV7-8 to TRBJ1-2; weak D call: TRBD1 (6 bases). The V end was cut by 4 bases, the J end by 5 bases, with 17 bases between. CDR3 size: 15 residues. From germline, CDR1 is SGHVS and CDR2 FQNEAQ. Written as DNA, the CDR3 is TGTGCCAGCAGCTCCCGTGGGGGCCTTTTTTATGGCTACACCTTC. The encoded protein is CASSSRGGLFYGYTF. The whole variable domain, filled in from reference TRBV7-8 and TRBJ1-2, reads GAGVSQSPRYKVAKRGQDVALRCDPISGHVSLFWYQQALGQGPEFLTYFQNEAQLDKSGLPSDRFFAERPEGSVSTLKIQRTQQEDSAVYLCASSSRGGLFYGYTFGSGTRLTVV.

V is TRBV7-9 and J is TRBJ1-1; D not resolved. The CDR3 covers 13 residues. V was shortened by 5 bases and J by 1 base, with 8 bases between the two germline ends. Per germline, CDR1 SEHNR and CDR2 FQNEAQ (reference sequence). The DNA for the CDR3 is TGTGCCAGCAGCCGGGTGCAGAACACTGAAGCTTTCTTT. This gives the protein CASSRVQNTEAFF.

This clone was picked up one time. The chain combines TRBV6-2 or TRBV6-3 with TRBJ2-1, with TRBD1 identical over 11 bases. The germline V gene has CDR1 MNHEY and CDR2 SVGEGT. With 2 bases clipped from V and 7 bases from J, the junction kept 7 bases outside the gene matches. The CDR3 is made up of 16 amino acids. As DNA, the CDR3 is TGTGCCAGCAGTTACCCGAAGGGACAGGGGGGTAATGAGCAGTTCTTC. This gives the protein CASSYPKGQGGNEQFF.

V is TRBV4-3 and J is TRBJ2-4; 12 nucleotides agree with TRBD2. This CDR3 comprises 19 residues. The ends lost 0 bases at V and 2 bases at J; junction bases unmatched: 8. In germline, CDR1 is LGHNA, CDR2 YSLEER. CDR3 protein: CASSQDGLAGGPPKNIQYF. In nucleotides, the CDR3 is TGCGCCAGCAGCCAAGATGGCCTAGCGGGGGGGCCACCCAAAAACATTCAGTACTTC.

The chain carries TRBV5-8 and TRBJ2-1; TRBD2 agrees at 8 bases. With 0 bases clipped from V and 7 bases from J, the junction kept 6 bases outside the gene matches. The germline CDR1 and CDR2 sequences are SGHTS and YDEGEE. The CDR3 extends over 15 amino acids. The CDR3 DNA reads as TGTGCCAGCAGCTTGGACGGGGGGGTGCGGAATGAGCAGTTCTTC. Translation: CASSLDGGVRNEQFF.

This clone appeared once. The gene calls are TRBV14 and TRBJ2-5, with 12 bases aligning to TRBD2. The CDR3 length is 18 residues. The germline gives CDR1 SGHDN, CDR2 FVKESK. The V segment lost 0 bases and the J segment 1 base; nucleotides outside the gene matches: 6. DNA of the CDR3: TGTGCCAGCAGCCAAGATGCACTAGCGGGGGGCGCCCAAGAGACCCAGTACTTC. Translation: CASSQDALAGGAQETQYF. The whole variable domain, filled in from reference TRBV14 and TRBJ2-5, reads EAGVTQFPSHSVIEKGQTVTLRCDPISGHDNLYWYRRVMGKEIKFLLHFVKESKQDESGMPNNRFLAERTGGTYSTLKVQPAELEDSGVYFCASSQDALAGGAQETQYFGPGTRLLVL.

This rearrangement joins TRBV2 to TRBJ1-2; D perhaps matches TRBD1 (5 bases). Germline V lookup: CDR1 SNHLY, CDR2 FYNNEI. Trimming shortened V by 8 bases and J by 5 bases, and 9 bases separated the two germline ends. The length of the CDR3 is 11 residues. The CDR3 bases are TGTGCCAGCGGCAGGGTTTATGGCTACACCTTC. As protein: CASGRVYGYTF.